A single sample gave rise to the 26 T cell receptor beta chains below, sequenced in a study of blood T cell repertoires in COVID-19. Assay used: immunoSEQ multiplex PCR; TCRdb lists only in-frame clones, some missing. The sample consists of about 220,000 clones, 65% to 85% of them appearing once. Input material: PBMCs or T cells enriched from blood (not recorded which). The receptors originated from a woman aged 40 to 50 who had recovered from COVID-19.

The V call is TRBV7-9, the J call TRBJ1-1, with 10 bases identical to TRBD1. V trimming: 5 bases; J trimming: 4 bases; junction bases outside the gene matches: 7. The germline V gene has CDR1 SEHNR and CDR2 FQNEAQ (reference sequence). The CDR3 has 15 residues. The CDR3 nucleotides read TGTGCCAGCAGCCGACAGGGGGCCCTGGGCACTGAAGCTTTCTTT. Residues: CASSRQGALGTEAFF.

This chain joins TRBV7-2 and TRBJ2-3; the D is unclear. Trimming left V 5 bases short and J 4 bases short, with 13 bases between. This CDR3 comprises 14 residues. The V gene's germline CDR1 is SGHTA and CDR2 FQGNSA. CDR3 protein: CASSESADPDTQYF. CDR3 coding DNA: TGTGCCAGCAGCGAGTCGGCGGATCCAGATACGCAGTATTTT.

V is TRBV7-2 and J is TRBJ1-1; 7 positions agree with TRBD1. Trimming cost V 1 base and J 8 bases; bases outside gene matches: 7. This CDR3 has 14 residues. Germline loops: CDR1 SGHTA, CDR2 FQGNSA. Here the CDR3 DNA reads TGTGCCAGCAGCTTAGGTACAGGGGAAGGAGAAGCTTTCTTT. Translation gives CASSLGTGEGEAFF.

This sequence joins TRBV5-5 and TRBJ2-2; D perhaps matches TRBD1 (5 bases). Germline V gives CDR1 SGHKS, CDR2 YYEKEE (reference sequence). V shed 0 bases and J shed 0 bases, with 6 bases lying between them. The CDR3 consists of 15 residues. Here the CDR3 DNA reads TGTGCCAGCAGCTTGGAGGGGACGAACACCGGGGAGCTGTTTTTT. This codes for CASSLEGTNTGELFF.

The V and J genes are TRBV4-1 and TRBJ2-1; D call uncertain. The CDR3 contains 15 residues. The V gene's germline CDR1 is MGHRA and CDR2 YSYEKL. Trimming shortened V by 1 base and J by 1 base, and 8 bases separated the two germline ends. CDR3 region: CASSQGPRSYNEQFF. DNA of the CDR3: TGCGCCAGCAGCCAAGGCCCCAGGTCCTACAATGAGCAGTTCTTC.

The CDR3 loop is CASRRQGDEQYF. Here the CDR3 DNA reads TGTGCCAGCAGGAGACAGGGAGACGAGCAGTACTTC. J is TRBJ2-7 and V is TRBV12-3 or TRBV12-4; 7 bases match TRBD1. V lost 6 bases and J lost 5; bases outside the gene matches: 4. This CDR3 region has 12 residues.

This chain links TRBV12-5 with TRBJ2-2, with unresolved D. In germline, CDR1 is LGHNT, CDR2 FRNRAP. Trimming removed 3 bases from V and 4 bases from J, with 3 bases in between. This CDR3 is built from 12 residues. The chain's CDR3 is CASGFSTGELFF. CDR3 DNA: TGTGCTAGTGGTTTCTCCACCGGGGAGCTGTTTTTT.

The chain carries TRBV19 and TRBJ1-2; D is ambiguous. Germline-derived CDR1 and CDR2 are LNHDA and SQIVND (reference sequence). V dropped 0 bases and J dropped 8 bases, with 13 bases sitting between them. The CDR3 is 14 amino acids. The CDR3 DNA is TGTGCCAGTAGTATAGATATCGGGAGTGGCGGCTACACCTTC. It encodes CASSIDIGSGGYTF.

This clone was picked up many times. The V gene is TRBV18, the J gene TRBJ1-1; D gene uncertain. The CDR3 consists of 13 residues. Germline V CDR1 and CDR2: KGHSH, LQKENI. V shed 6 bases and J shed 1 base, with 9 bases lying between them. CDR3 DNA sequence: TGTGCCAGCTCTAGGGAGTCGAACACTGAAGCTTTCTTT. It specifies CASSRESNTEAFF.

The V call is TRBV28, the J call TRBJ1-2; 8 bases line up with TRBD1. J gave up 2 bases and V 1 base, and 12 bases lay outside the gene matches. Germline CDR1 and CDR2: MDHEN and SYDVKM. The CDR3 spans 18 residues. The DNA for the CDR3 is TGTGCCAGCAGTTTATTTACTTGGGGGGACAGGATAAACTATGGCTACACCTTC. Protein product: CASSLFTWGDRINYGYTF.

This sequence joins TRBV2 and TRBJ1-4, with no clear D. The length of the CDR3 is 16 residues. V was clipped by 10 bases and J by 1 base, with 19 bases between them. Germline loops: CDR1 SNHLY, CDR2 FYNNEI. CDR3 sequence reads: CAIKRSLLRTNEKLFF. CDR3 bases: TGTGCCATCAAACGGAGTTTGTTAAGAACTAATGAAAAACTGTTTTTT.

CDR3 in DNA: TGTGCCAGCAGCCGGGGACTAGCGGGAGGTCGCACAGATACGCAGTATTTT. Translating it yields CASSRGLAGGRTDTQYF. The chain recombines TRBV7-9 with TRBJ2-3; 15 bases map to TRBD2. The CDR3 covers 17 residues. V was pared by 5 bases and J by 1 base, with 4 bases of the junction left unmatched. Germline V gene data show CDR1 as SEHNR and CDR2 as FQNEAQ (reference sequence).

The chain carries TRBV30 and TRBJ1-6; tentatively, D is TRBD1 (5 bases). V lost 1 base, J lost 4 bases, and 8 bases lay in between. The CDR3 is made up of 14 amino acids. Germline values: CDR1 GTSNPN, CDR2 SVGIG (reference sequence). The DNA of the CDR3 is TGTGCCTGGAGTGGACAGCTTTATAATTCACCCCTCCACTTT. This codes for CAWSGQLYNSPLHF.

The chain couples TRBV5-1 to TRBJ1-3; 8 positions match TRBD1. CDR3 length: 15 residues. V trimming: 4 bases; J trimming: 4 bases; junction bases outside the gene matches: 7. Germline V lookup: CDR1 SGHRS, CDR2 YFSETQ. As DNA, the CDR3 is TGCGCCAGCAGCCCCCGGACAGGGAACGGAAACACCATATATTTT. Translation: CASSPRTGNGNTIYF.

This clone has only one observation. The CDR3 sequence: CASSTHRDRGGNEQYF. As DNA, the CDR3 is TGTGCCAGCAGTACCCACCGGGACAGGGGTGGGAACGAGCAGTACTTC. This chain joins TRBV2 and TRBJ2-7, with 10 nucleotides matching TRBD1. V trimming: 5 bases; J trimming: 5 bases; junction bases outside the gene matches: 12. The CDR3 runs to 16 residues. CDR1 SNHLY and CDR2 FYNNEI come from the germline V gene.

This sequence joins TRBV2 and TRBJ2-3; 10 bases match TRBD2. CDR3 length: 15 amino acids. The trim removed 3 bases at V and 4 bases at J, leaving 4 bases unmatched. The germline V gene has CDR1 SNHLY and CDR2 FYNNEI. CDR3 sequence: CASSESGRAADTQYF. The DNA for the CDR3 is TGTGCCAGCAGTGAGAGCGGGAGGGCCGCAGATACGCAGTATTTT. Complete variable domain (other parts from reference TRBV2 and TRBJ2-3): EPEVTQTPSHQVTQMGQEVILRCVPISNHLYFYWYRQILGQKVEFLVSFYNNEISEKSEIFDDQFSVERPDGSNFTLKIRSTKLEDSAMYFCASSESGRAADTQYFGPGTRLTVL.

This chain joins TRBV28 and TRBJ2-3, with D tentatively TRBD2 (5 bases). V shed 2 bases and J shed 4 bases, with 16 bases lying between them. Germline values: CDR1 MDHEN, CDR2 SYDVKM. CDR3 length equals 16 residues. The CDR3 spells CASSLIEWERADTQYF. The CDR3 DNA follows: TGTGCCAGCAGTTTAATCGAGTGGGAGAGGGCAGATACGCAGTATTTT.

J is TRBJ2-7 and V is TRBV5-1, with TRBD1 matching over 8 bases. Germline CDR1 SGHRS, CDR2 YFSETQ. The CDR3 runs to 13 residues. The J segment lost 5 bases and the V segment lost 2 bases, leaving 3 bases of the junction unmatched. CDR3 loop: CASSLRQGNEQYF. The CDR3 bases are TGCGCCAGCAGCTTACGACAGGGGAACGAGCAGTACTTC.

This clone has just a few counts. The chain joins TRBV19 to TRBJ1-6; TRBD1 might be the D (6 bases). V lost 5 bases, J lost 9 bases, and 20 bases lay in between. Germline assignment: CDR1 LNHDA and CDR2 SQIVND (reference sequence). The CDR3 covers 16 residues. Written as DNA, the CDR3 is TGTGCCAGTAGTGGGGTCAGGGGACGTAGGGCTTCACCCCTCCACTTT. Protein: CASSGVRGRRASPLHF.

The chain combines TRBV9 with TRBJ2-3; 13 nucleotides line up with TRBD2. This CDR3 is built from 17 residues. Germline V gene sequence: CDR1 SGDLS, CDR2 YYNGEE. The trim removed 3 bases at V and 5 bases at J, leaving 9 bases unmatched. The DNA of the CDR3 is TGTGCCAGCAGCGCGCCACTAGCGGGAGGGCCCAGAGATACGCAGTATTTT. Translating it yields CASSAPLAGGPRDTQYF. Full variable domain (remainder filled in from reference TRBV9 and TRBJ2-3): DSGVTQTPKHLITATGQRVTLRCSPRSGDLSVYWYQQSLDQGLQFLIQYYNGEERAKGNILERFSAQQFPDLHSELNLSSLELGDSALYFCASSAPLAGGPRDTQYFGPGTRLTVL.

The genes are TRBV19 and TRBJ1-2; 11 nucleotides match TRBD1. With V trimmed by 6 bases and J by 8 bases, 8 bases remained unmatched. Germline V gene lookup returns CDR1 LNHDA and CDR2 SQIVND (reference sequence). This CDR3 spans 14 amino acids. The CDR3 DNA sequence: TGTGCCAGTAGGCCGGGACAGGGGGTCGGAGGCTACACCTTC. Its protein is CASRPGQGVGGYTF.

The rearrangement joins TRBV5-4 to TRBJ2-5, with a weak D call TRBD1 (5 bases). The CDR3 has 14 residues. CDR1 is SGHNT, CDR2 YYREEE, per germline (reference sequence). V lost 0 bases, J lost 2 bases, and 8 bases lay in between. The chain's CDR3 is CASSLEGFQETQYF. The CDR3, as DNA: TGTGCCAGCAGCTTGGAGGGGTTTCAAGAGACCCAGTACTTC.

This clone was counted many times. CDR3 coding DNA: TGTGCCAGCAGCTTCGGCAGGGGGCTGTACGAGCAGTACTTC. This sequence encodes CASSFGRGLYEQYF. The rearrangement uses TRBV5-6 and TRBJ2-7; 8 nucleotides align to TRBD1. The CDR3 loop spans 14 amino acids. V was clipped by 2 bases and J by 4 bases; unmatched bases: 5. Germline assignment: CDR1 SGHDT and CDR2 YYEEEE.

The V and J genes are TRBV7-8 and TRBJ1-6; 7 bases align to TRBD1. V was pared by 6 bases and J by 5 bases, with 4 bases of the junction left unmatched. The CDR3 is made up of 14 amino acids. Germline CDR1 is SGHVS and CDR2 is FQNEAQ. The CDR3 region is CASRITGDNSPLHF. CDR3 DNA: TGTGCCAGCAGGATAACAGGGGATAATTCACCCCTCCACTTT.

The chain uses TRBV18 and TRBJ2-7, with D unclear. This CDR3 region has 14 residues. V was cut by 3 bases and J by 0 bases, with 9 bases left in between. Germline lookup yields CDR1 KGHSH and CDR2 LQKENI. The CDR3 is CASSPAVSSYEQYF. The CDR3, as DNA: TGTGCCAGCTCACCCGCGGTTAGCTCCTACGAGCAGTACTTC.

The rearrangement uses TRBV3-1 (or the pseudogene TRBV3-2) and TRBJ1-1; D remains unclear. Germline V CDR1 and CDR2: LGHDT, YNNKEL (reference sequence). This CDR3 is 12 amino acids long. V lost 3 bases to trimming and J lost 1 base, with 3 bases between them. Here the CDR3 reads CASSHRNTEAFF. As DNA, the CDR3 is TGTGCCAGCAGCCACAGGAACACTGAAGCTTTCTTT.